The next 22 T cell receptor beta chains were all read from a single sample in a study of post-analysis software for immune sequencing data. General study points: Roughly five TRBV segments, including TRBV5-6, TRBV5-1 and TRBV20-1, were more frequent in patients than controls.

Unique-molecular-identifier-tagged TCR beta cDNA libraries were used. TCRdb processed the PCR reads anew with MiXCR; each CDR3 protein has one entry. Of hundreds of thousands of distinct CDR3 sequences in the sample, roughly 30% are singletons; the top ten hold roughly 0.53%. These receptors' targets are unknown. What was sequenced was blood. Receptors originate from a girl aged 5 to 17 with multiple sclerosis.

This clonotype occurred a few times. CDR3 region: CASSLGSGASGRANTRGNEQFF. DNA of the CDR3: TGTGCCAGCAGCTTAGGGAGCGGGGCTAGCGGGAGGGCCAACACTCGAGGGAATGAGCAGTTCTTC. The chain combines TRBV11-2 with TRBJ2-1, with 12 nucleotides matching TRBD2. V shed 1 base, J shed 7 bases, and the junction held 23 bases outside the gene matches. This CDR3 spans 22 amino acids. Looked up from germline, CDR1 is SGHAT and CDR2 is FQNNGV.

This clonotype was picked up a small number of times. The chain employs TRBV6-6 and TRBJ1-2, with TRBD1 as a possible D gene (6 bases). Germline V lookup: CDR1 MNHNY, CDR2 SVGAGI (reference sequence). Trimming shortened V by 2 bases and J by 5 bases, and 9 bases separated the two germline ends. CDR3 length: 13 amino acids. CDR3 nucleotides: TGTGCCAGCAGTTACGGGACAAGTTATGGCTACACCTTC. Its translation: CASSYGTSYGYTF.

The V and J genes are TRBV9 and TRBJ2-3; 7 bases align to TRBD1. The CDR3 has 15 amino acids. Trimming removed 4 bases from V and 2 bases from J; junction bases left unmatched: 7. Per the germline V gene, CDR1 is SGDLS and CDR2 is YYNGEE. The CDR3 DNA sequence: TGTGCCAGCAGCCCAGGGGACAGTTTCACAGATACGCAGTATTTT. The encoded protein is CASSPGDSFTDTQYF.

The V gene is TRBV6-4, the J gene TRBJ1-5, with a tentative D call TRBD1 (5 bases). From germline, CDR1 is MRHNA and CDR2 SNTAGT. This CDR3 contains 15 residues. V was trimmed by 3 bases and J by 0 bases, leaving 9 bases between them. In nucleotides, the CDR3 is TGTGCCAGCAGTGATTCGGGGGATAGCAATCAGCCCCAGCATTTT. The encoded protein is CASSDSGDSNQPQHF.

The chain has TRBV20-1 and TRBJ1-1; D not certain. CDR3 length equals 12 residues. Germline-derived CDR1 and CDR2 are DFQATT and SNEGSKA (reference sequence). Trimming stripped 1 base from V and 1 base from J, with 4 bases between. The CDR3 loop is CSARVTNTEAFF. CDR3 nucleotide sequence: TGCAGTGCTAGAGTCACGAACACTGAAGCTTTCTTT.

The chain links TRBV9 to TRBJ1-1, with D possibly matching TRBD1 (5 bases). V shed 3 bases and J shed 5 bases, with 20 bases lying between them. Germline loops: CDR1 SGDLS, CDR2 YYNGEE. This CDR3 is built from 16 residues. The CDR3 DNA follows: TGTGCCAGCAGCGAACTCTCGTCGGGGCTGGGGACTGAAGCTTTCTTT. Its translation is CASSELSSGLGTEAFF.

The CDR3 region has the DNA TGTGCCAGCAGCGTAGCGGAGCGGGGGGTACAGCCAGAGACCCAGTACTTC. Protein product: CASSVAERGVQPETQYF. The chain links TRBV9 to TRBJ2-5; 9 positions match TRBD2. CDR1 and CDR2 from the germline V gene are SGDLS and YYNGEE. The CDR3 totals 17 residues. V shed 0 bases, J shed 4 bases, and the junction held 10 bases outside the gene matches. Filled out from reference TRBV9 and TRBJ2-5, the complete variable domain reads DSGVTQTPKHLITATGQRVTLRCSPRSGDLSVYWYQQSLDQGLQFLIQYYNGEERAKGNILERFSAQQFPDLHSELNLSSLELGDSALYFCASSVAERGVQPETQYFGPGTRLLVL.

The chain is built from TRBV15 and TRBJ2-2, with D perhaps matching TRBD1 or TRBD2 (5 bases each). This CDR3 spans 14 amino acids. Per germline, CDR1 LNHNV and CDR2 YYDKDF (reference sequence). Trimming stripped 2 bases from V and 6 bases from J, with 10 bases between. This chain's CDR3 is CATSRQGVPGELFF. CDR3 bases: TGTGCCACCAGCAGACAGGGAGTTCCCGGGGAGCTGTTTTTT.

This chain uses TRBV24-1 with TRBJ2-6; tentatively, D is TRBD1 (6 bases). The CDR3 runs 16 residues. Deletions cut 2 bases from V and 4 bases from J, with 11 bases between. CDR1 is KGHDR and CDR2 is SFDVKD in the germline V gene. CDR3 sequence: CATSDSGVAGANVLTF. The CDR3 coding sequence is TGTGCCACCAGTGATTCAGGGGTGGCGGGGGCCAACGTCCTGACTTTC.

This clonotype appeared many times. V usage is TRBV7-6 and J usage is TRBJ2-1; 7 bases match TRBD1. This CDR3 is 14 amino acids long. From germline, CDR1 is SGHVS and CDR2 FNYEAQ. V was clipped by 3 bases and J by 5 bases; unmatched bases: 4. CDR3 coding DNA: TGTGCCAGCAGCTTCAACAGGGGCCACAATGAGCAGTTCTTC. It translates to CASSFNRGHNEQFF.

V and J are TRBV9 and TRBJ1-4; 7 nucleotides align to TRBD1. CDR3 size: 16 residues. The V and J ends lost 3 bases and 5 bases, in that order; junction bases with no gene match: 10. The germline V gene encodes CDR1 SGDLS and CDR2 YYNGEE. In nucleotides, the CDR3 is TGTGCCAGCAGCGAGGGGACAGACCACGGCAATGAAAAACTGTTTTTT. It codes for CASSEGTDHGNEKLFF. The whole variable domain, filled in from reference TRBV9 and TRBJ1-4, reads DSGVTQTPKHLITATGQRVTLRCSPRSGDLSVYWYQQSLDQGLQFLIQYYNGEERAKGNILERFSAQQFPDLHSELNLSSLELGDSALYFCASSEGTDHGNEKLFFGSGTQLSVL.

The chain combines TRBV14 with TRBJ1-1; D is unresolved. Germline CDR1 and CDR2: SGHDN and FVKESK. Between the trimmed V and J ends, which lost 0 bases and 6 bases, there was a span of 8 bases. The CDR3 has 13 amino acids. CDR3 in amino acids: CASSQEGFSEAFF. The DNA of the CDR3 is TGTGCCAGCAGCCAAGAAGGGTTCTCTGAAGCTTTCTTT.

The V gene is TRBV5-1, the J gene TRBJ2-1; 7 nucleotides agree with TRBD2. Germline V CDR1 and CDR2: SGHRS, YFSETQ. The CDR3 extends over 15 amino acids. Trimming cost V 1 base and J 9 bases; bases outside gene matches: 10. CDR3 sequence (DNA): TGCGCCAGCAGCTTGATTGGCGGGAGCGGCGGTGAGCAGTTCTTC. Translating it yields CASSLIGGSGGEQFF. The variable domain in full, with the rest retrieved from reference TRBV5-1 and TRBJ2-1, is KAGVTQTPRYLIKTRGQQVTLSCSPISGHRSVSWYQQTPGQGLQFLFEYFSETQRNKGNFPGRFSGRQFSNSRSEMNVSTLELGDSALYLCASSLIGGSGGEQFFGPGTRLTVL.

In this sample, this clonotype turned up a few times. The chain employs TRBV18 and TRBJ2-3, with 7 bases lining up with TRBD1. J was trimmed by 0 bases and V by 2 bases; bases with no gene match: 5. CDR3 length: 16 amino acids. The germline gives CDR1 KGHSH, CDR2 LQKENI. The CDR3 bases are TGTGCCAGCTCACCAGGGACAGCTATTAGCACAGATACGCAGTATTTT. Its translation: CASSPGTAISTDTQYF.

The CDR3 spells CSVEAFGTNTEAFF. Written as DNA, the CDR3 is TGCAGCGTTGAAGCCTTCGGGACGAACACTGAAGCTTTCTTT. The V call is TRBV29-1, the J call TRBJ1-1; the D gene is possibly TRBD1 (5 bases). CDR1 and CDR2 (germline): SQVTM, ANQGSEA. With 1 base removed from V and 1 base from J, the gap between germline ends came to 10 bases. This CDR3 is 14 amino acids long.

This clonotype was counted only a few times. The chain joins TRBV5-1 to TRBJ1-1, with D possibly being TRBD1 (5 bases). The V end was cut by 1 base, the J end by 5 bases, with 15 bases between. The V gene's germline CDR1 is SGHRS and CDR2 YFSETQ. The CDR3 extends over 15 amino acids. This CDR3 is CASSLSGGGYTEAFF. DNA of the CDR3: TGCGCCAGCAGCTTGTCGGGCGGGGGATATACTGAAGCTTTCTTT.

In this sample, this clonotype turned up a few times. CDR3 protein: CSARLLAGLETQYF. The CDR3 coding sequence is TGCAGTGCTAGATTACTAGCGGGGCTAGAGACCCAGTACTTC. The V and J genes are TRBV20-1 and TRBJ2-5, with TRBD2 matching 10 bases. J was trimmed by 4 bases and V by 2 bases; bases with no gene match: 4. CDR3 length equals 14 residues. CDR1 and CDR2 (germline): DFQATT, SNEGSKA (reference sequence).

V gene TRBV7-2 combines with J gene TRBJ2-6; 9 nucleotides align to TRBD1. In germline, CDR1 is SGHTA, CDR2 FQGNSA. V lost 7 bases and J lost 1; bases outside the gene matches: 8. This CDR3 comprises 17 residues. CDR3 DNA: TGTGCCAGCAACCCGGGACAGGGTTGGTCTGGGGCCAACGTCCTGACTTTC. Amino acids: CASNPGQGWSGANVLTF.

The chain uses TRBV20-1 and TRBJ2-2; a possible D gene is TRBD2 (5 bases). Trimming stripped 8 bases from V and 2 bases from J, with 18 bases between. The germline gives CDR1 DFQATT, CDR2 SNEGSKA (reference sequence). This CDR3 comprises 15 residues. CDR3 residues: CSYPLGSGNTGELFF. CDR3 bases: TGCAGTTACCCCCTGGGCAGCGGTAACACCGGGGAGCTGTTTTTT.

The rearrangement links TRBV12-3 or TRBV12-4 to TRBJ1-1; D gene ambiguous. Deletions cut 5 bases from V and 6 bases from J, with 13 bases between. The CDR3 loop spans 13 amino acids. DNA of the CDR3: TGTGCCAGCAGTCCCCAGGCTAGGTCTGAAGCTTTCTTT. As protein: CASSPQARSEAFF.

The chain has TRBV4-3 and TRBJ1-4; D gene uncertain. Germline CDR1 is LGHNA and CDR2 is YSLEER. V lost 0 bases and J 3 bases, leaving 5 bases between the germline ends. The CDR3 sequence is 14 residues long. CDR3 coding DNA: TGCGCCAGCAGCCAAGATCCGGCTAATGAAAAACTGTTTTTT. Its translation: CASSQDPANEKLFF.

The gene calls are TRBV7-2 and TRBJ1-4, with a possible D match to TRBD1 (6 bases). The CDR3 is 12 residues long. CDR1 and CDR2 (germline): SGHTA, FQGNSA. V was shortened by 8 bases and J by 7 bases, with 11 bases between the two germline ends. The DNA of the CDR3 is TGTGCCAGCGGTCGGACAGTTGAAAAACTGTTTTTT. Amino acids: CASGRTVEKLFF.